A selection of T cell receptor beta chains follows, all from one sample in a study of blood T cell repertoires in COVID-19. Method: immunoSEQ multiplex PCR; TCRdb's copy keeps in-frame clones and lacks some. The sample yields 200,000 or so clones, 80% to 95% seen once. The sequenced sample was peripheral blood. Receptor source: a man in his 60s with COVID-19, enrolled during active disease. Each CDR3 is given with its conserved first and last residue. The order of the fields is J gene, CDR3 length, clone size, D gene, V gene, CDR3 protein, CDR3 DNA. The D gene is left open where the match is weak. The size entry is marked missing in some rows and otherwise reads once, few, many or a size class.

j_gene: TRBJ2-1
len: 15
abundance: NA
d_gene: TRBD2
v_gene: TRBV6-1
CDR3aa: CASSENRLAQNEQFF
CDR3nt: TGTGCCAGCAGTGAAAATAGACTAGCCCAAAATGAGCAGTTCTTC

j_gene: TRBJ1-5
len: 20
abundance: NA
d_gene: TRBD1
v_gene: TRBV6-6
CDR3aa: CASSKYAGTGGLTSNQPQHF
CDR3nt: TGTGCCAGCAGCAAATATGCCGGGACAGGGGGCTTGACGAGCAATCAGCCCCAGCATTTT

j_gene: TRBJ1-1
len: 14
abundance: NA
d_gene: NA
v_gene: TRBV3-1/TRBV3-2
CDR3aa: CASSQDYRVTEAFF
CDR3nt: TGTGCCAGCAGCCAGGATTACAGGGTCACTGAAGCTTTCTTT

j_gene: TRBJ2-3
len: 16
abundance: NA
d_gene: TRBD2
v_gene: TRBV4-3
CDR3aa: CASSPTWGGETDTQYF
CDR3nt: TGCGCCAGCAGCCCCACGTGGGGAGGGGAGACAGATACGCAGTATTTT

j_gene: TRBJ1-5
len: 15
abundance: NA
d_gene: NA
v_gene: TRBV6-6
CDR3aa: CASGLRAGAIQPQHF
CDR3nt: TGTGCCAGCGGCCTCAGGGCGGGGGCTATTCAGCCCCAGCATTTT

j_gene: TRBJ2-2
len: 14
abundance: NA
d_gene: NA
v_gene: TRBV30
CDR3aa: CAWSSGGATGELFF
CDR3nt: TGTGCCTGGTCTAGTGGAGGGGCCACCGGGGAGCTGTTTTTT

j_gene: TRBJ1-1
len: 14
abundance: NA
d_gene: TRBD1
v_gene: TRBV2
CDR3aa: CASGTGVVSTEAFF
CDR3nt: TGTGCCAGCGGGACAGGGGTAGTCAGTACTGAAGCTTTCTTT

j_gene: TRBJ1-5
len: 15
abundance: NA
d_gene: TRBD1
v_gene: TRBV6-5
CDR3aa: CASSPRDSLNQPQHF
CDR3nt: TGTGCCAGCAGTCCCCGGGACAGCCTCAATCAGCCCCAGCATTTT

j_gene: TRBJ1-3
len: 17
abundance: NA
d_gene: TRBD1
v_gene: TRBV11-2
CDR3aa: CASSSTADRGRGNTIYF
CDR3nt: TGTGCCAGCAGCTCCACAGCAGACAGGGGGCGAGGAAACACCATATATTTT

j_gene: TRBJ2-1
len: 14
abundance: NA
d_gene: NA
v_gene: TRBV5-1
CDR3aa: CASSPPYSHPEQFF
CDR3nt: TGCGCCAGCAGCCCCCCGTATAGCCACCCTGAGCAGTTCTTC

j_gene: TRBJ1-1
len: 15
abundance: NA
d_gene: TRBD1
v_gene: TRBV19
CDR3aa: CASRHRGSGNTEAFF
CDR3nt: TGTGCCAGTAGACACAGGGGCAGCGGGAACACTGAAGCTTTCTTT

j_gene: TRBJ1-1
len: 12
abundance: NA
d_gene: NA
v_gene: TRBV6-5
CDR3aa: CASSKQGMETFF
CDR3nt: TGTGCCAGCAGTAAGCAGGGGATGGAAACTTTCTTT

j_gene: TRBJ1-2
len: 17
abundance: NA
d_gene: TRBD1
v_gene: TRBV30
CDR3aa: CAWSPSDRGLPPYGYTF
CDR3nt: TGTGCCTGGAGTCCCTCGGACAGGGGGCTCCCTCCCTATGGCTACACCTTC

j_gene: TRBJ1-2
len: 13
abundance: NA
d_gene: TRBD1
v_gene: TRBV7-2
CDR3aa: CASSIQGDYGYTF
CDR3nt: TGTGCCAGCAGCATACAGGGGGACTATGGCTACACCTTC

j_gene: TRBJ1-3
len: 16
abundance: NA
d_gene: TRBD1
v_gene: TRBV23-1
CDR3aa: CASSQQDRDSGNTIYF
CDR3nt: TGCGCCAGCAGTCAACAAGACAGGGACTCTGGAAACACCATATATTTT

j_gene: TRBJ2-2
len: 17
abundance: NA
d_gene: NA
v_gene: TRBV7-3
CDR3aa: CASSLTSAGADTGELFF
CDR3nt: TGTGCCAGCAGCTTAACGTCGGCAGGGGCGGACACCGGGGAGCTGTTTTTT

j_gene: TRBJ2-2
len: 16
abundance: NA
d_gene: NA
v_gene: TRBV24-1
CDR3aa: CATSAMRQGYTGELFF
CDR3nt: TGTGCCACCAGTGCTATGAGGCAGGGTTACACCGGGGAGCTGTTTTTT

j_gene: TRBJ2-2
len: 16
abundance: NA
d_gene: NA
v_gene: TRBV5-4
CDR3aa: CASSLGAVANTGELFF
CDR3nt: TGTGCCAGCAGCTTGGGAGCGGTCGCGAACACCGGGGAGCTGTTTTTT

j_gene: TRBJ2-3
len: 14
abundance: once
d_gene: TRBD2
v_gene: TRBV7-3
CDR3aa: CASSLGTSGATQYF
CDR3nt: TGTGCCAGCAGCTTGGGGACTAGCGGGGCTACGCAGTATTTT

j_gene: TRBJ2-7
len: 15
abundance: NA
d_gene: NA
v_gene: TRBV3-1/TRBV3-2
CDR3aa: CASSQGLGQSGEQYF
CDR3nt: TGTGCCAGCAGCCAAGGTCTGGGACAATCGGGCGAGCAGTACTTC

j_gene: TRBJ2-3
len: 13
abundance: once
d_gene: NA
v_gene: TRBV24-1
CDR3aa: CATSFSVVDTQYF
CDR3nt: TGTGCCACCAGTTTTTCGGTAGTAGATACGCAGTATTTT

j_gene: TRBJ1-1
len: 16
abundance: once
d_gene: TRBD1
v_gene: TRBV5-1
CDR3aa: CASSRGTGAMNTEAFF
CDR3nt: TGCGCCAGCAGCCGCGGGACAGGGGCCATGAACACTGAAGCTTTCTTT

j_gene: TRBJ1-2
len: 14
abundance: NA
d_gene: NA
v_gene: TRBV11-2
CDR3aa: CASSLARVNYGYTF
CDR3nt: TGTGCCAGCAGCTTAGCACGAGTAAACTATGGCTACACCTTC

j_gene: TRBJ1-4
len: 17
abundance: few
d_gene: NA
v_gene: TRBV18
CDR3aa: CASSIRQIPTFNEKLFF
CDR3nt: TGTGCCAGCTCGATACGACAGATTCCGACCTTTAATGAAAAACTGTTTTTT

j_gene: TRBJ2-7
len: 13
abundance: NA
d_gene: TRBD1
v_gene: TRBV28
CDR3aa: CASSWGQSYEQYF
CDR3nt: TGTGCCAGCAGTTGGGGACAGTCCTACGAGCAGTACTTC

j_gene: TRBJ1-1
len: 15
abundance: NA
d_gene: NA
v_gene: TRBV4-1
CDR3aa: CASSRRGQRNTEAFF
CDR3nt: TGCGCCAGCAGCCGCCGCGGACAGAGGAACACTGAAGCTTTCTTT

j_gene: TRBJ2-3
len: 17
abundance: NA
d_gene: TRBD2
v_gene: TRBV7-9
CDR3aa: CATQGLAGVSGTDTQYF
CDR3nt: TGTGCCACCCAGGGTCTAGCGGGGGTGTCGGGCACAGATACGCAGTATTTT

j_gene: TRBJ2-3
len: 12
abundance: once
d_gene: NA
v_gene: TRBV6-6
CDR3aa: CASSYRADTQYF
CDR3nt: TGTGCCAGCAGTTACCGAGCAGATACGCAGTATTTT

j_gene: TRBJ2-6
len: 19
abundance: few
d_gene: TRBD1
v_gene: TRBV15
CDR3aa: CATSRLMQTGGAGANVLTF
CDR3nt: TGTGCCACCAGCCGATTAATGCAAACAGGGGGCGCTGGGGCCAACGTCCTGACTTTC

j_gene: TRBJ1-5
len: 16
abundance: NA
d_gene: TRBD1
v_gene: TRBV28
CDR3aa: CASSLFARQGGQPQHF
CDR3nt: TGTGCCAGCAGTTTATTTGCGCGACAGGGCGGTCAGCCCCAGCATTTT

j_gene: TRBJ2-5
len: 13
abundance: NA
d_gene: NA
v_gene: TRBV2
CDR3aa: CASRAGAQETQYF
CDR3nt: TGTGCCAGCAGGGCGGGGGCCCAAGAGACCCAGTACTTC

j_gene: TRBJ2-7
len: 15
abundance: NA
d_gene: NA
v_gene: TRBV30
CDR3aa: CAWSGGSGRPYEQYF
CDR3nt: TGTGCCTGGAGTGGGGGTTCCGGGAGACCCTACGAGCAGTACTTC

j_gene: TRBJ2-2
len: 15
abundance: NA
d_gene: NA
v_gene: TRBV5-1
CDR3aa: CASSLVGSGTGELFF
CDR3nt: TGCGCCAGCAGCTTGGTCGGGAGCGGGACCGGGGAGCTGTTTTTT

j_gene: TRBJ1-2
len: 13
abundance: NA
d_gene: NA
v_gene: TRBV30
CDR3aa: CAWDRDTNYGYTF
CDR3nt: TGTGCCTGGGATAGGGACACCAACTATGGCTACACCTTC

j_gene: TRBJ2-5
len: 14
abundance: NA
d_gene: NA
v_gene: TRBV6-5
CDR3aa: CASSNRSPQETQYF
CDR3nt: TGTGCCAGCAGTAACAGGTCCCCTCAAGAGACCCAGTACTTC

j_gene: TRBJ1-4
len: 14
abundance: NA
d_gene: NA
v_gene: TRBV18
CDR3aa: CASSPDRNNEKLFF
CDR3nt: TGTGCCAGCTCACCAGACAGGAATAATGAAAAACTGTTTTTT

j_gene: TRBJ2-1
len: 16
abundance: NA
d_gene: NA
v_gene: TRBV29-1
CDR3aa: CSVERGQSISYNEQFF
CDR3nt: TGCAGCGTTGAACGTGGACAGAGCATCTCCTACAATGAGCAGTTCTTC

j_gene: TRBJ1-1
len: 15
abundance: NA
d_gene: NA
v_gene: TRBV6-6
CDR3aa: CASSYPTVIATEAFF
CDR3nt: TGTGCCAGCAGTTACCCGACAGTAATTGCCACTGAAGCTTTCTTT

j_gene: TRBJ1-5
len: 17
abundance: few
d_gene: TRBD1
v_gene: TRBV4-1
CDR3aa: CASSLQPGTGGSQPQHF
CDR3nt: TGCGCCAGCAGCCTCCAACCAGGGACAGGGGGGAGTCAGCCCCAGCATTTT

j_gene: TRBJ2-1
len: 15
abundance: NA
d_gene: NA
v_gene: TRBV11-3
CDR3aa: CASSLGWDNYNEQFF
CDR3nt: TGTGCCAGCAGCTTAGGATGGGACAACTACAATGAGCAGTTCTTC

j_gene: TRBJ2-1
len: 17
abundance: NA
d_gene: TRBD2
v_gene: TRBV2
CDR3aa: CASSPGTSGRAFDEQFF
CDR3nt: TGTGCCAGCAGTCCCGGGACTAGCGGGAGAGCGTTTGATGAGCAGTTCTTC